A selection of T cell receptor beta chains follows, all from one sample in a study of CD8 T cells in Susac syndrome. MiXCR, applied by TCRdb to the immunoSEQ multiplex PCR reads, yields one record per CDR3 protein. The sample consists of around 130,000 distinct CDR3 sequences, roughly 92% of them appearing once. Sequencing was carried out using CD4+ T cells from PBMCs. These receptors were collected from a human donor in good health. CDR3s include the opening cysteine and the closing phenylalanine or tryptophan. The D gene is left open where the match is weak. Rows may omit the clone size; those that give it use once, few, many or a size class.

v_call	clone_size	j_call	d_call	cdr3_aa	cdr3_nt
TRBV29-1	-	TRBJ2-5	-	CSVDPSQETQYF	TGCAGCGTTGACCCCTCCCAAGAGACCCAGTACTTC
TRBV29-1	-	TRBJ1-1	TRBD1	CSAWTGLNTEAFF	TGCAGCGCGTGGACAGGCTTGAACACTGAAGCTTTCTTT
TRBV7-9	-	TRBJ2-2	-	CASSLLGEAGELFF	TGTGCCAGCAGCTTACTCGGGGAGGCCGGGGAGCTGTTTTTT
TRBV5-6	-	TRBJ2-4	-	CASSSPQTANIQYF	TGTGCCAGCAGCTCACCACAAACTGCGAACATTCAGTACTTC
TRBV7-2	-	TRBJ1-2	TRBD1	CASSLRQGDGYTF	TGTGCCAGCAGTTTGAGACAGGGGGATGGCTACACCTTC
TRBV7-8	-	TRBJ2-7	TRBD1	CASRDRVNYEQYF	TGTGCCAGCCGGGACAGGGTGAACTACGAGCAGTACTTC
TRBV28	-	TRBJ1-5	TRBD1	CASSLGQGNYQPQHF	TGTGCCAGCAGCCTCGGACAGGGGAACTATCAGCCCCAGCATTTT
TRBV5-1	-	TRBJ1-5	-	CASSRDNPSNQPQHF	TGCGCCAGCAGCCGGGACAACCCTAGCAATCAGCCCCAGCATTTT
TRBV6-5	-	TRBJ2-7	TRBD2	CASSSRLAGGPGEQYF	TGTGCCAGCAGTTCCCGACTAGCGGGAGGGCCAGGGGAGCAGTACTTC
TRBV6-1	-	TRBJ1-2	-	CASEGQNLLGYTF	TGTGCCAGCGAAGGACAGAACCTGTTAGGCTACACCTTC
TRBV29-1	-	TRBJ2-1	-	CSVRLLTYNEQFF	TGCAGCGTCCGACTCCTAACCTACAATGAGCAGTTCTTC
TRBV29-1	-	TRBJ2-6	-	CSVPSFSGANVLTF	TGCAGCGTCCCCAGCTTCTCTGGGGCCAACGTCCTGACTTTC
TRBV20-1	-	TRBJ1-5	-	CSASTYGTHGNQPQHF	TGCAGTGCTAGCACATATGGGACCCACGGCAATCAGCCCCAGCATTTT
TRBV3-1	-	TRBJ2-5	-	CASSQWGHRVETQYF	TGTGCCAGCAGCCAATGGGGACACCGCGTGGAGACCCAGTACTTC
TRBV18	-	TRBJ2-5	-	CASHRGSGETQYF	TGTGCCAGCCACCGAGGCAGTGGAGAGACCCAGTACTTC
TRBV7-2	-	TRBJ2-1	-	CASSLGWGRPVDEQFF	TGTGCCAGCAGCTTAGGGTGGGGACGCCCGGTCGATGAGCAGTTCTTC
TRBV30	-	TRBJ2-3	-	CAWSVIRWGADTQYF	TGTGCCTGGAGTGTTATCAGGTGGGGGGCAGATACGCAGTATTTT
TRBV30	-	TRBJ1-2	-	CAWSVGDYGYTF	TGTGCCTGGAGTGTAGGGGACTATGGCTACACCTTC
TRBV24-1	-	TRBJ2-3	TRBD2	CATSETSGYKDTDTQYF	TGTGCCACCAGTGAGACTAGCGGGTACAAAGACACAGATACGCAGTATTTT
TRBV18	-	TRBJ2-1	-	CASSPRQALDEQFF	TGTGCCAGCTCACCACGACAGGCCCTCGATGAGCAGTTCTTC
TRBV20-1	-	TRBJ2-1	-	CSARVPPAFDEQFF	TGCAGTGCTAGAGTTCCCCCAGCCTTCGATGAGCAGTTCTTC
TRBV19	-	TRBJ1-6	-	CASSTRTENNSPLHF	TGTGCCAGTAGTACCCGGACAGAAAATAATTCACCCCTCCACTTT
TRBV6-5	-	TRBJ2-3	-	CASSYSKSTDTQYF	TGTGCCAGCAGTTACTCGAAAAGCACAGATACGCAGTATTTT
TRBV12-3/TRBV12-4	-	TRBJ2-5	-	CASSLIGGQTQYF	TGTGCCAGCAGTTTAATCGGGGGGCAGACCCAGTACTTC
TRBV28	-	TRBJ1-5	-	CASSFNLRGNQPQHF	TGTGCCAGCAGTTTCAACCTCAGGGGCAATCAGCCCCAGCATTTT
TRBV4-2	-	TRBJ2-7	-	CASSQLASDEQYF	TGTGCCAGCAGCCAACTGGCAAGCGACGAGCAGTACTTC
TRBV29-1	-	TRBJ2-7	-	CSVANREAGEQYF	TGCAGCGTGGCCAACAGGGAAGCGGGGGAGCAGTACTTC
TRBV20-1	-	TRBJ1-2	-	CSATWTGGSGYTF	TGCAGTGCTACCTGGACGGGGGGATCTGGCTACACCTTC
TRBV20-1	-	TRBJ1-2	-	CSASDPAYGYTF	TGCAGTGCTAGTGATCCAGCCTATGGCTACACCTTC
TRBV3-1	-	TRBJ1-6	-	CASSQLNRVRGSPLHF	TGTGCCAGCAGCCAACTCAACAGGGTGAGGGGATCACCCCTCCACTTT
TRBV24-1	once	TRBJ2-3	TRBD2	CATRKTSGVSDTQYF	TGTGCCACCAGGAAGACTAGCGGGGTCTCAGATACGCAGTATTTT
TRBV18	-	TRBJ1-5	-	CASSPGPSPLEGQHF	TGTGCCAGCTCACCTGGGCCCTCCCCCCTTGAGGGGCAGCATTTT
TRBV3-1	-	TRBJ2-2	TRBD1	CASSRDSINTGELFF	TGTGCCAGCAGCCGGGACAGTATAAACACCGGGGAGCTGTTTTTT
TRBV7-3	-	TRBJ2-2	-	CASSPMGGELFF	TGTGCCAGCAGCCCCATGGGCGGGGAGCTGTTTTTT
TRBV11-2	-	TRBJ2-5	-	CASSSENWQAGLPAYVPQETQYF	TGTGCCAGCAGCTCCGAGAACTGGCAAGCGGGCCTCCCCGCGTACGTACCTCAAGAGACCCAGTACTTC
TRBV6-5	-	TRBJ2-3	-	CASSPGTNTQYF	TGTGCCAGCAGCCCCGGGACAAATACGCAGTATTTT
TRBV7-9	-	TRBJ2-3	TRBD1	CASSPGTQGRTDTQYF	TGTGCCAGCAGCCCCGGAACACAGGGGCGGACAGATACGCAGTATTTT
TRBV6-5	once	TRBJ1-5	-	CASSYSALSPQHF	TGTGCCAGCAGTTACTCGGCGCTCAGCCCCCAGCATTTT
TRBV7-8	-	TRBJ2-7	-	CASSFETESSYEQYF	TGTGCCAGCAGCTTCGAGACGGAGAGCTCCTACGAGCAGTACTTC
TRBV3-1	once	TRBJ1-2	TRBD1	CASSQDLPGQGHYGYTF	TGTGCCAGCAGCCAAGATTTACCGGGACAGGGACACTATGGCTACACCTTC
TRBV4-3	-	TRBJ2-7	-	CASSQDSRDPEQYF	TGCGCCAGCAGCCAAGATAGCCGGGATCCCGAGCAGTACTTC
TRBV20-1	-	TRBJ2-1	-	CSAAGLTPYNEQFF	TGCAGTGCGGCGGGACTCACCCCCTACAATGAGCAGTTCTTC
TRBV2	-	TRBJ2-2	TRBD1	CAGRQGTNTGELFF	TGTGCCGGAAGACAGGGTACGAACACCGGGGAGCTGTTTTTT
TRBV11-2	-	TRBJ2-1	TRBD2	CASSALAGGPGEQFF	TGTGCCAGCAGCGCACTAGCGGGAGGGCCTGGTGAGCAGTTCTTC
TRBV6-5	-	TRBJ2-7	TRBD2	CASSYSSPSLADTYEQYF	TGTGCCAGCAGTTACTCGTCTCCTTCGCTAGCGGATACCTACGAGCAGTACTTC